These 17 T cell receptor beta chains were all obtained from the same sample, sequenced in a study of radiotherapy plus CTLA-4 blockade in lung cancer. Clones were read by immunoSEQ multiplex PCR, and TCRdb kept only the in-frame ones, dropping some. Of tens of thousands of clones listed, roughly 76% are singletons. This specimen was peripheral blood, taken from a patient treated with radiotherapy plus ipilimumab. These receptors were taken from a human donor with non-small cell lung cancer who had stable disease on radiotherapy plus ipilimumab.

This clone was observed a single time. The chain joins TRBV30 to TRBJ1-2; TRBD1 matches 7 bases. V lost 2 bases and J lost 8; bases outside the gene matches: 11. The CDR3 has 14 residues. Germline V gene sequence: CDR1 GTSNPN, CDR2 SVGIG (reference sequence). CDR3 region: CAWSPRQGRDGYTF. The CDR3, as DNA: TGTGCCTGGAGTCCGAGACAGGGTCGGGACGGCTACACCTTC.

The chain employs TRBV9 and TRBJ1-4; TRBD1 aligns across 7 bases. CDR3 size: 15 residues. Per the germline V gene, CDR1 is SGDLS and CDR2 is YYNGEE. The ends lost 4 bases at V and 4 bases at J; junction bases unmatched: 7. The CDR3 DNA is TGTGCCAGCAGCCAGCGCGGGACAGTTAATGAAAAACTGTTTTTT. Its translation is CASSQRGTVNEKLFF.

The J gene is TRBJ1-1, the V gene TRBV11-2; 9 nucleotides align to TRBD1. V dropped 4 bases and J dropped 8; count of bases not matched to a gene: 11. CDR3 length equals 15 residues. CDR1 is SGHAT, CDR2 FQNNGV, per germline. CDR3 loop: CASSSVTGGRVEAFF. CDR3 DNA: TGTGCCAGCAGCTCGGTCACAGGGGGCCGGGTAGAAGCTTTCTTT.

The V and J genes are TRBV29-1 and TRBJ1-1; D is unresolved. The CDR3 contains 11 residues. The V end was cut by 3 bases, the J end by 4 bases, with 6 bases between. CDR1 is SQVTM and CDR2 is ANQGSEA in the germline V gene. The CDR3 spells CSVDGGTEAFF. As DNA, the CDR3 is TGCAGCGTTGATGGCGGCACTGAAGCTTTCTTT.

CDR3 nucleotide sequence: TGTGCCAGCAGCTTGAGGCAGGGCGGAAACATTCAGTACTTC. This sequence encodes CASSLRQGGNIQYF. The rearrangement uses TRBV5-4 and TRBJ2-4, with D perhaps TRBD1 (5 bases). V was trimmed by 1 base and J by 6 bases, leaving 11 bases between them. Germline V gene lookup returns CDR1 SGHNT and CDR2 YYREEE (reference sequence). The CDR3 consists of 14 residues.

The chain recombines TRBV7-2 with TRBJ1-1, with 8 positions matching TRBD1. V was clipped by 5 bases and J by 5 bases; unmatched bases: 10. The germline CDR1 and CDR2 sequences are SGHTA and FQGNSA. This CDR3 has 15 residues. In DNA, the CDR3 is TGTGCCAGCAGCAGCGCAGGGGGCGGGTTAACTGAAGCTTTCTTT. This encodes CASSSAGGGLTEAFF.

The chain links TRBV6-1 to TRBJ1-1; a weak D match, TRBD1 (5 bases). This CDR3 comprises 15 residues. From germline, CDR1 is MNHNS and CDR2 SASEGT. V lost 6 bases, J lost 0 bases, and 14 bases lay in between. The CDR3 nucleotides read TGTGCCAGCAGGAGACAGTTAGTAATGAACACTGAAGCTTTCTTT. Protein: CASRRQLVMNTEAFF.

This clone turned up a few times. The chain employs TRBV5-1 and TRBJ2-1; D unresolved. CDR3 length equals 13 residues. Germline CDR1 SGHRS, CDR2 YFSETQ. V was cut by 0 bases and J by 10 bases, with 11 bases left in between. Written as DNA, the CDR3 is TGCGCCAGCAGCTTGGGGGCCATCCCAGAGCAGTTCTTC. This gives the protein CASSLGAIPEQFF.

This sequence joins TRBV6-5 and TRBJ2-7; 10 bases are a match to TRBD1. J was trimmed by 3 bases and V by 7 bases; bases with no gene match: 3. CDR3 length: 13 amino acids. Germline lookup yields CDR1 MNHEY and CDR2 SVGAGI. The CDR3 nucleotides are TGTGCCAGCAAGGGGACAGGGGTCTACGAGCAGTACGTC. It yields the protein CASKGTGVYEQYV.

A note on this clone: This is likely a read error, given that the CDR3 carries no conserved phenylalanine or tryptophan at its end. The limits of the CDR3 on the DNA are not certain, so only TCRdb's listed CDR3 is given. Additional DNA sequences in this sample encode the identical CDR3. CDR3 region: CASSLGSEL. The chain joins TRBV7-9 to TRBJ2-7; TRBD2 reflects the table's D call only, with no check against the DNA. The CDR3 adds up to 9 amino acids, both ends counted. Germline loops: CDR1 SEHNR, CDR2 FQNEAQ (reference sequence).

CDR3 region: CASRQGPLGNSPLHF. Here the CDR3 DNA reads TGTGCCAGCAGACAGGGGCCCCTGGGGAATTCACCCCTCCACTTT. V and J are TRBV28 and TRBJ1-6, with 7 bases fitting TRBD1. Germline V gene lookup returns CDR1 MDHEN and CDR2 SYDVKM. This CDR3 has 15 residues. V lost 6 bases and J lost 7; bases outside the gene matches: 9. Filled out from reference TRBV28 and TRBJ1-6, the complete variable domain reads DVKVTQSSRYLVKRTGEKVFLECVQDMDHENMFWYRQDPGLGLRLIYFSYDVKMKEKGDIPEGYSVSREKKERFSLILESASTNQTSMYLCASRQGPLGNSPLHFGNGTRLTVT.

This CDR3 reads CASSSTTQGNTEAFF. In DNA, the CDR3 is TGTGCCAGCAGTTCGACAACACAGGGGAACACTGAAGCTTTCTTT. The V call is TRBV6-5, the J call TRBJ1-1, with D possibly TRBD1 on 6 matching bases. Deletions cut 4 bases from V and 1 base from J, with 13 bases between. This CDR3 contains 15 residues. Germline values: CDR1 MNHEY, CDR2 SVGAGI.

DNA for the CDR3: TGTGCCAGTTCGCCCATGGGGTCAGACCCCTGGGGCTACACCTTC. It encodes CASSPMGSDPWGYTF. The chain joins TRBV6-6 to TRBJ1-2; unclear D gene. Per germline, CDR1 MNHNY and CDR2 SVGAGI (reference sequence). The V and J ends lost 9 bases and 8 bases respectively, with 25 bases between them. The CDR3 totals 15 residues.

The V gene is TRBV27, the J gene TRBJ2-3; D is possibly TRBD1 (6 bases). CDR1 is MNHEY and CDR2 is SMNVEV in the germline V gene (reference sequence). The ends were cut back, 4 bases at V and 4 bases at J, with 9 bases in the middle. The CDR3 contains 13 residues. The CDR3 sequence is CASSYRAADTQYF. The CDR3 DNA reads TGTGCCAGCAGTTACAGGGCGGCAGATACGCAGTATTTT.

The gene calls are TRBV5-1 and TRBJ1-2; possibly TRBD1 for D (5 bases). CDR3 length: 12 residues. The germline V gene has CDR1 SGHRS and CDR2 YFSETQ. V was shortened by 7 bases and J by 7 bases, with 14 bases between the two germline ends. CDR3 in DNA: TGCGCCAGCCGCAGGGAAGCAACTGGCTACACCTTC. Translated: CASRREATGYTF.

CDR3 region: CASSFLAHSRGTQYF. As DNA, the CDR3 is TGTGCCAGCAGCTTTCTCGCCCACTCCCGGGGGACCCAGTACTTC. The J gene is TRBJ2-5, the V gene TRBV7-3; D possibly corresponds to TRBD2 (5 bases). CDR3 length: 15 amino acids. Germline lookup yields CDR1 SGHTA and CDR2 FQGTGA. With 3 bases removed from V and 7 bases from J, the gap between germline ends came to 18 bases.

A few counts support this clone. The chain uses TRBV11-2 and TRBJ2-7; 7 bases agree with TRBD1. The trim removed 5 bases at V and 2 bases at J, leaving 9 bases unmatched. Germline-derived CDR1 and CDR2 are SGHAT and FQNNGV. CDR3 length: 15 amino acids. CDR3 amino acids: CASSSYRGLAYEQYF. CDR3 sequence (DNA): TGTGCCAGCAGCAGTTACAGGGGCCTTGCCTACGAGCAGTACTTC.